This T cell receptor (beta chain) originates from a study of blood T cell repertoires in COVID-19. This clone appeared a few times. Per the original data handling: Researchers report that nucleated cell counts were estimated from reference gene primer amplification. The method was immunoSEQ multiplex PCR; TCRdb's version includes in-frame clones alone and lacks a portion of them. V, J and clone size are those of that table, while D and trimming were read from the DNA. This repertoire shows about 130,000 clones, about four fifths found once; its top ten account for 10% to 15%. V was clipped by 5 bases and J by 8 bases; unmatched bases: 8. Germline loops: CDR1 SGHAT, CDR2 FQNNGV. There are 15 residues in the CDR3.

The sequenced sample was peripheral blood. This clonotype was sampled from a man aged 55 to 70 with acute or convalescent COVID-19. The V call is TRBV11-2, the J call TRBJ1-4; 10 nucleotides match TRBD1. CDR3 coding DNA: TGTGCCAGCAGCCATCGGGGACAGGGGTGGGAAAAACTGTTTTTT. Its translation is CASSHRGQGWEKLFF.